Presented here are 6 T cell receptor beta chains from one specimen sequenced in a study of blood T cell repertoires in COVID-19. Profiling relied on immunoSEQ multiplex PCR, and the TCRdb table lists in-frame clones only, not all of them. The repertoire holds just under 350,000 clones, with 88% as singletons. Sequencing used peripheral blood. These TCRs come from a woman aged 70-85 years with COVID-19, enrolled during active disease.

This clone was detected only once. The chain combines TRBV19 with TRBJ2-6; TRBD1 aligns across 8 bases. Germline trimming cut 10 bases from V and 2 bases from J; bases unmatched to any gene: 7. Germline V CDR1 and CDR2: LNHDA, SQIVND (reference sequence). This CDR3 has 15 amino acids. The CDR3 region is CATVPGGAGANVLTF. The CDR3 region has the DNA TGTGCCACCGTCCCAGGGGGCGCTGGGGCCAACGTCCTGACTTTC.

The chain combines TRBV6-5 with TRBJ1-6; D is unclear. This CDR3 contains 13 residues. The ends were cut back, 7 bases at V and 9 bases at J, with 13 bases in the middle. Germline CDR1 is MNHEY and CDR2 is SVGAGI. The DNA for the CDR3 is TGTGCCAGCAAAGCGGCGGTGGCTTCACCCCTCCACTTT. Protein product: CASKAAVASPLHF.

The V gene is TRBV19, the J gene TRBJ2-1; 8 bases are a match to TRBD1. The CDR3 is 16 amino acids. V shed 7 bases and J 4 bases; nucleotides not matched to a gene: 12. CDR1 LNHDA and CDR2 SQIVND come from the germline V gene (reference sequence). The CDR3 reads CASTIRGDRSYNEQFF. The CDR3 DNA follows: TGTGCCAGTACAATCAGAGGGGACAGGTCTTACAATGAGCAGTTCTTC.

The chain links TRBV28 to TRBJ1-4, with a possible D match to TRBD1 (6 bases). Trimming took off 2 bases at V and 8 bases at J, with 15 bases between the two ends. The CDR3 length is 15 residues. CDR1 MDHEN and CDR2 SYDVKM come from the germline V gene. The CDR3 here is CASSLPRAGEEKLFF. As DNA, the CDR3 is TGTGCCAGCAGTTTACCCCGGGCAGGGGAGGAAAAACTGTTTTTT.

The chain couples TRBV5-6 to TRBJ1-1; D gene uncertain. Germline V lookup: CDR1 SGHDT, CDR2 YYEEEE. This CDR3 contains 15 residues. V shed 0 bases and J shed 0 bases, with 9 bases lying between them. CDR3 bases: TGTGCCAGCAGCTTGGGGTACGGGGTGAACACTGAAGCTTTCTTT. Translating it yields CASSLGYGVNTEAFF.

V gene TRBV30 combines with J gene TRBJ1-6, with 7 bases aligning to TRBD1. The CDR3 is 14 residues long. Germline-derived CDR1 and CDR2 are GTSNPN and SVGIG (reference sequence). V shed 2 bases and J 9 bases; nucleotides not matched to a gene: 7. The chain's CDR3 is CAWSRNQGGSPLHF. The CDR3 DNA follows: TGTGCCTGGAGTAGGAATCAGGGGGGTTCACCCCTCCACTTT.